Following are 28 T cell receptor beta chains from one sample sequenced in a study of T cell responses to AZD1222 COVID-19 vaccine. Produced via immunoSEQ multiplex PCR; TCRdb's table is partial and in-frame only. Of tens of thousands of clones in the sample, under 95% were seen once. This material consisted of peripheral blood, taken on day 0 of AZD1222 vaccination. Receptors originate from an adult in good health.

This chain uses TRBV5-4 with TRBJ2-1; D not certain. Trimming removed 2 bases from V and 2 bases from J, with 5 bases in between. CDR3 length: 13 residues. CDR1 SGHNT and CDR2 YYREEE come from the germline V gene (reference sequence). CDR3 sequence reads: CASSFQAYNEQFF. CDR3 in DNA: TGTGCCAGCAGCTTCCAGGCCTACAATGAGCAGTTCTTC.

This chain uses TRBV29-1 with TRBJ2-1; no clear D gene. Germline loops: CDR1 SQVTM, CDR2 ANQGSEA. V lost 5 bases, J lost 7 bases, and 6 bases lay in between. The CDR3 totals 10 residues. The CDR3 DNA sequence: TGCAGCGTTTCTCGAAATGAGCAGTTCTTC. This encodes CSVSRNEQFF.

This chain uses TRBV5-6 with TRBJ2-5, with D possibly called TRBD1 or TRBD2 (5 bases each). CDR1 is SGHDT and CDR2 is YYEEEE in the germline V gene. Trimming took 7 bases from V and 5 from J, leaving 18 bases between them. This CDR3 has 14 amino acids. CDR3 in amino acids: CASSTRGVGETQYF. The CDR3 DNA is TGTGCCAGCTCAACGCGAGGGGTGGGGGAGACCCAGTACTTC.

This chain joins TRBV5-5 and TRBJ2-7, with D perhaps TRBD2 (5 bases). Trimming took off 0 bases at V and 2 bases at J, with 12 bases between the two ends. This CDR3 comprises 15 residues. CDR1 is SGHKS, CDR2 YYEKEE, per germline (reference sequence). CDR3 region: CASSLGGNNPYEQYF. The CDR3 coding sequence is TGTGCCAGCAGCTTGGGAGGGAACAATCCCTACGAGCAGTACTTC.

The sample holds one count of this clone. The chain recombines TRBV18 with TRBJ2-5; TRBD1 matches 7 bases. The length of the CDR3 is 14 residues. The V gene end was trimmed by 1 base and the J gene end by 1 base; junction bases not matched to a gene: 0. CDR1 and CDR2 from the germline V gene are KGHSH and LQKENI. The CDR3 reads CASSPRDSQETQYF. The CDR3 nucleotides are TGTGCCAGCTCACCACGGGACAGCCAAGAGACCCAGTACTTC.

As DNA, the CDR3 is TGTGCCGCTGGGACTCCCCCGAGGAATGAGCAGTTCTTC. It specifies CAAGTPPRNEQFF. The gene calls are TRBV10-3 and TRBJ2-1; possibly TRBD2 for D (6 bases). The CDR3 covers 13 residues. Germline V gives CDR1 ENHRY, CDR2 SYGVKD. V was trimmed by 11 bases and J by 7 bases, leaving 18 bases between them.

This chain connects TRBV27 to TRBJ2-3, with 12 bases identical to TRBD2. The germline V gene has CDR1 MNHEY and CDR2 SMNVEV (reference sequence). V trimming: 6 bases; J trimming: 7 bases; junction bases outside the gene matches: 8. This CDR3 has 15 residues. CDR3 region: CASRELAGGPHTQYF. The CDR3, as DNA: TGTGCCAGCAGGGAGCTAGCGGGAGGGCCGCATACGCAGTATTTT.

The CDR3 region is CASSADRGGEKLFF. In DNA form, the CDR3 reads TGTGCCAGCAGCGCAGACAGGGGAGGAGAAAAACTGTTTTTT. The V call is TRBV9, the J call TRBJ1-4, with 8 bases matching TRBD1. V dropped 3 bases and J dropped 8; count of bases not matched to a gene: 6. The CDR3 consists of 14 residues. Germline CDR1 reads SGDLS; CDR2 reads YYNGEE.

The V call is TRBV12-5, the J call TRBJ2-1, with 9 bases lining up with TRBD1. Per the germline V gene, CDR1 is LGHNT and CDR2 is FRNRAP. The CDR3 is 14 amino acids. V trimming: 7 bases; J trimming: 7 bases; junction bases outside the gene matches: 8. Here the CDR3 reads CASALTGGTNEQFF. DNA for the CDR3: TGTGCTAGTGCCTTGACAGGGGGGACGAATGAGCAGTTCTTC.

The chain joins TRBV6-5 to TRBJ1-1; maybe TRBD1 (5 bases). There are 13 residues in the CDR3. V lost 6 bases and J lost 5, with 13 bases in between. Germline CDR1 and CDR2: MNHEY and SVGAGI. The CDR3, as DNA: TGTGCCAGCAGACCGTCAAGGGGAACTGAAGCTTTCTTT. It yields the protein CASRPSRGTEAFF.

Only one count was recorded for this clone. The J gene is TRBJ1-2, the V gene TRBV30; the D gene is possibly TRBD1 (6 bases). The CDR3 sequence is 12 residues long. V was clipped by 2 bases and J by 3 bases, with 7 bases between them. Germline V gene lookup returns CDR1 GTSNPN and CDR2 SVGIG (reference sequence). Written as DNA, the CDR3 is TGTGCCTGGAGTCGACAGGACTATGGCTACACCTTC. Translated: CAWSRQDYGYTF.

V and J are TRBV9 and TRBJ1-5; maybe TRBD1 (5 bases). Germline V gene data show CDR1 as SGDLS and CDR2 as YYNGEE. Between the trimmed V and J ends, which lost 0 bases and 2 bases, there was a span of 12 bases. The CDR3 covers 16 residues. DNA for the CDR3: TGTGCCAGCAGCGTAGGTCCGGACACGCGCAATCAGCCCCAGCATTTT. Translated: CASSVGPDTRNQPQHF.

The V gene is TRBV4-2, the J gene TRBJ1-6; D gene unclear. V was shortened by 0 bases and J by 7 bases, with 13 bases between the two germline ends. Germline lookup yields CDR1 LGHNA and CDR2 YNFKEQ. CDR3 size: 16 residues. As DNA, the CDR3 is TGTGCCAGCAGCCAAGACCAGCAAAGGGAGAATTCACCCCTCCACTTT. Its protein is CASSQDQQRENSPLHF.

The chain couples TRBV7-9 to TRBJ1-1, with 10 positions matching TRBD1. The CDR3 contains 15 residues. J gave up 3 bases and V 3 bases, and 4 bases lay outside the gene matches. Germline CDR1 is SEHNR and CDR2 is FQNEAQ (reference sequence). The CDR3 here is CASSFDGQGDTEAFF. The CDR3, as DNA: TGTGCCAGCAGCTTTGATGGACAGGGGGACACTGAAGCTTTCTTT.

The rearrangement uses TRBV9 and TRBJ2-1; 11 nucleotides agree with TRBD1. After removal of 2 bases from V and 6 bases from J, the junction contained 4 bases not matched to a gene. The CDR3 spans 15 residues. Germline V CDR1 and CDR2: SGDLS, YYNGEE. In DNA form, the CDR3 reads TGTGCCAGCAGCGTTTCCGGGACAGGGGGCAATGAGCAGTTCTTC. This encodes CASSVSGTGGNEQFF.

This chain joins TRBV28 and TRBJ1-1, with TRBD1 as a possible D gene (6 bases). Germline-derived CDR1 and CDR2 are MDHEN and SYDVKM. The CDR3 is 14 amino acids. Trimming took 3 bases from V and 2 from J, leaving 10 bases between them. Here the CDR3 DNA reads TGTGCCAGCAGTTTTGGACAGCGTAACACTGAAGCTTTCTTT. The encoded protein is CASSFGQRNTEAFF. Looking up the rest from reference TRBV28 and TRBJ1-1 gives the full variable domain: DVKVTQSSRYLVKRTGEKVFLECVQDMDHENMFWYRQDPGLGLRLIYFSYDVKMKEKGDIPEGYSVSREKKERFSLILESASTNQTSMYLCASSFGQRNTEAFFGQGTRLTVV.

This chain's CDR3 is CSGRAGSGYTF. CDR3 coding DNA: TGCAGTGGCAGAGCGGGGAGCGGCTACACCTTC. The chain employs TRBV20-1 and TRBJ1-2, with D hard to call. The CDR3 runs to 11 residues. Germline CDR1 is DFQATT and CDR2 is SNEGSKA (reference sequence). Trimming left V 7 bases short and J 8 bases short, with 14 bases between.

This clone was observed once. The J gene is TRBJ2-2, the V gene TRBV5-6; D unclear. Germline V lookup: CDR1 SGHDT, CDR2 YYEEEE. This CDR3 is built from 12 residues. V shed 5 bases and J shed 5 bases, with 7 bases lying between them. CDR3 loop: CASRGRTGELFF. The CDR3 region has the DNA TGTGCCAGCAGGGGTCGAACCGGGGAGCTGTTTTTT.

CDR3 DNA sequence: TGTGCCAGCACCGAGAGGGGGCTTGGAAACACCATATATTTT. This gives the protein CASTERGLGNTIYF. The chain has TRBV6-5 and TRBJ1-3; 7 bases line up with TRBD1. Germline V lookup: CDR1 MNHEY, CDR2 SVGAGI. The CDR3 extends over 14 amino acids. The trim removed 7 bases at V and 3 bases at J, leaving 6 bases unmatched.

The chain combines TRBV28 with TRBJ1-5, with D possibly TRBD1 on 5 matching bases. Trimming cost V 4 bases and J 4 bases, with 14 bases left between them. The CDR3 loop spans 15 amino acids. The germline V gene has CDR1 MDHEN and CDR2 SYDVKM. The CDR3 reads CASSSSGTGNQPQHF. The CDR3 nucleotides read TGTGCCAGCAGTTCTTCCGGGACCGGTAATCAGCCCCAGCATTTT.

This clone has a handful of counts. The chain uses TRBV5-1 and TRBJ2-2, with D tentatively TRBD2 (5 bases). V was shortened by 0 bases and J by 7 bases, with 19 bases between the two germline ends. The CDR3 loop spans 17 amino acids. Germline V CDR1 and CDR2: SGHRS, YFSETQ. The CDR3 region is CASSLAQDTRGIGELFF. In nucleotides, the CDR3 is TGCGCCAGCAGCTTGGCCCAAGACACCCGAGGGATCGGGGAGCTGTTTTTT.

The chain employs TRBV6-6 and TRBJ2-7; D gene uncertain. The V and J ends lost 8 bases and 4 bases respectively, with 12 bases between them. This CDR3 spans 12 amino acids. Looked up from germline, CDR1 is MNHNY and CDR2 is SVGAGI (reference sequence). The CDR3 nucleotides are TGTGCCAGCCTCGCTTACGGTTACGAGCAGTACTTC. Protein product: CASLAYGYEQYF.

This chain uses TRBV30 with TRBJ1-5; D uncertain. With 2 bases removed from V and 0 bases from J, the gap between germline ends came to 17 bases. The V gene's germline CDR1 is GTSNPN and CDR2 SVGIG (reference sequence). The CDR3 consists of 17 residues. The CDR3 loop reads CAWSSWEMKYSNQPQHF. CDR3 in DNA: TGTGCCTGGAGTTCCTGGGAAATGAAATATAGCAATCAGCCCCAGCATTTT.

The chain is built from TRBV28 and TRBJ2-1; TRBD1 agrees at 10 bases. This CDR3 has 16 residues. Germline V gene sequence: CDR1 MDHEN, CDR2 SYDVKM. Germline trimming cut 5 bases from V and 6 bases from J; bases unmatched to any gene: 10. As DNA, the CDR3 is TGTGCCAGCAGTCTCCCGGGACAGGGGTTGGCCAATGAGCAGTTCTTC. Translated, it gives CASSLPGQGLANEQFF.

The chain has TRBV3-1 (or the pseudogene TRBV3-2) and TRBJ2-1, with D unclear. The V end lost 0 bases, the J end lost 5 bases, and 11 bases lay between the germline ends. The V gene's germline CDR1 is LGHDT and CDR2 YNNKEL (reference sequence). CDR3 size: 15 residues. Written as DNA, the CDR3 is TGTGCCAGCAGCCAAGATCTAACTACCAACAATGAGCAGTTCTTC. Protein product: CASSQDLTTNNEQFF.

The V call is TRBV2, the J call TRBJ2-5; 13 nucleotides match TRBD2. CDR1 and CDR2 (germline): SNHLY, FYNNEI. The CDR3 loop spans 17 amino acids. With 4 bases clipped from V and 5 bases from J, the junction kept 10 bases outside the gene matches. The CDR3 DNA reads as TGTGCCAGCAGTGTTCCAACTAGCGGGAGGGCCTGGGAGACCCAGTACTTC. As protein: CASSVPTSGRAWETQYF.

The chain combines TRBV5-1 with TRBJ2-3; D might be TRBD1 (5 bases). CDR1 and CDR2 (germline): SGHRS, YFSETQ. The CDR3 spans 15 residues. Trimming left V 0 bases short and J 0 bases short, with 8 bases between. CDR3 sequence reads: CASSLGGRSTDTQYF. The CDR3 nucleotides read TGCGCCAGCAGCTTGGGGGGCAGAAGCACAGATACGCAGTATTTT.

The J gene is TRBJ1-1, the V gene TRBV2, with unresolved D. The CDR3 sequence is 13 residues long. Trimming cost V 3 bases and J 4 bases, with 9 bases left between them. CDR1 and CDR2 from the germline V gene are SNHLY and FYNNEI. DNA for the CDR3: TGTGCCAGCAGTGAGGGTACGACCACTGAAGCTTTCTTT. It specifies CASSEGTTTEAFF.